This T cell receptor beta chain stems from a study of type 1 and type 2 diabetes patients. Overall study context: Across the study, approximately 19 million paired-end reads were produced. Findings and caveats of the study: Some T1D-only expanded clones might appear in more T2D or control samples.

Concerning this clonotype: No antigen is known for it.

The PCR template was genomic DNA. Amplification of the beta chain CDR3 used 30 forward and 13 reverse multiplex primers. Each CDR3 protein gets one entry after TCRdb re-called the multiplex PCR reads with MiXCR. The sample lists 270,000 or so distinct CDR3 sequences, 47% occurring once. The V and J ends lost 1 base and 7 bases respectively, with 14 bases between them. CDR1 is SGDLS and CDR2 is YYNGEE in the germline V gene. This CDR3 spans 14 amino acids. Material: peripheral blood mononuclear cells (PBMCs). The gene calls are TRBV9 and TRBJ1-2; D remains unclear. The TCR was taken from a man aged 18-30 years with type 2 diabetes. The CDR3 region has the DNA TGTGCCAGCAGCGTAACAGACGATTCAGTTGGCTACACCTTC. The encoded protein is CASSVTDDSVGYTF. Full variable domain (remainder filled in from reference TRBV9 and TRBJ1-2): DSGVTQTPKHLITATGQRVTLRCSPRSGDLSVYWYQQSLDQGLQFLIQYYNGEERAKGNILERFSAQQFPDLHSELNLSSLELGDSALYFCASSVTDDSVGYTFGSGTRLTVV.